The 18 T cell receptor beta chains given below trace back to one sample, sequenced in a study of blood T cell repertoires in COVID-19. Generated by immunoSEQ multiplex PCR, the TCRdb table keeps only in-frame clones and is missing some. The sample comprises approximately 280,000 clones, around 85% of which are singletons, and 4% to 6% rests with the top ten. The sequencing sample was made of peripheral blood. Receptors were obtained from a man over 45 with active or convalescent COVID-19.

This clone was observed a handful of times. This chain uses TRBV30 with TRBJ2-2; D is ambiguous. The CDR3 is 11 residues long. The V gene lost 5 bases and the J gene lost 7 bases, with 8 bases spanning the gap. Germline V CDR1 and CDR2: GTSNPN, SVGIG (reference sequence). Written as DNA, the CDR3 is TGTGCCTGGGCACCCGGCGGGGAGCTGTTTTTT. It specifies CAWAPGGELFF.

The chain's CDR3 is CASSWWTSGRTDTQYF. CDR3 DNA sequence: TGTGCCAGCAGTTGGTGGACTAGCGGGAGAACAGATACGCAGTATTTT. The chain joins TRBV6-2 or TRBV6-3 to TRBJ2-3; TRBD2 agrees at 13 bases. This CDR3 region has 16 residues. Trimming took 4 bases from V and 3 from J; bases not matched to a gene: 4. CDR1 MNHEY and CDR2 SVGEGT come from the germline V gene.

The chain employs TRBV6-2 or TRBV6-3 and TRBJ1-2; 11 nucleotides align to TRBD1. V lost 6 bases and J lost 12; bases outside the gene matches: 12. Germline-derived CDR1 and CDR2 are MNHEY and SVGEGT. The CDR3 has 14 residues. Written as DNA, the CDR3 is TGTGCCAGCAGCCGAGGAGGACAGGGGGCGTTCAACACCTTC. Translated: CASSRGGQGAFNTF.

V gene TRBV18 combines with J gene TRBJ1-4; TRBD1 is a possible D gene (5 bases). The CDR3 loop spans 15 amino acids. Germline CDR1 reads KGHSH; CDR2 reads LQKENI. The V end was cut by 3 bases, the J end by 5 bases, with 13 bases between. CDR3 sequence reads: CASSPATDLNEKLFF. The CDR3 DNA sequence: TGTGCCAGCTCACCGGCGACAGACTTGAATGAAAAACTGTTTTTT.

The chain carries TRBV6-6 and TRBJ1-6, with 8 positions matching TRBD1. The germline gives CDR1 MNHNY, CDR2 SVGAGI (reference sequence). This CDR3 has 15 amino acids. V was pared by 6 bases and J by 9 bases, with 10 bases of the junction left unmatched. The CDR3 region is CASSRTSGGGSPLHF. The DNA for the CDR3 is TGTGCCAGCAGCCGAACTTCAGGGGGCGGTTCACCCCTCCACTTT.

The chain recombines TRBV24-1 with TRBJ2-5; 16 bases line up with TRBD2. The CDR3 is made up of 17 amino acids. After removal of 6 bases from V and 5 bases from J, the junction contained 8 bases not matched to a gene. CDR1 and CDR2 from the germline V gene are KGHDR and SFDVKD. CDR3 loop: CATSKGTSGRAGETQYF. CDR3 nucleotide sequence: TGTGCCACCAGTAAGGGGACTAGCGGGAGGGCCGGGGAGACCCAGTACTTC.

This chain joins TRBV5-8 and TRBJ2-3; the D gene is possibly TRBD2 (6 bases). V was pared by 6 bases and J by 4 bases, with 21 bases between. Germline V gene sequence: CDR1 SGHTS, CDR2 YDEGEE. CDR3 length: 16 amino acids. The CDR3, as DNA: TGTGCCAGCAACGGAGGGAGGCCGCTGGCTCCAGATACGCAGTATTTT. Translated: CASNGGRPLAPDTQYF.

With respect to this clone: Other DNA sequences in this sample translate to the same CDR3. The rearrangement uses TRBV5-1 and TRBJ1-5; D is unresolved. This CDR3 spans 13 amino acids. Germline CDR1 reads SGHRS; CDR2 reads YFSETQ. With 4 bases removed from V and 2 bases from J, the gap between germline ends came to 7 bases. The CDR3 region is CASSLRGNQPQHF. CDR3 in DNA: TGCGCCAGCAGCCTCCGGGGCAATCAGCCCCAGCATTTT.

The rearrangement uses TRBV5-6 and TRBJ2-7; no clear D gene. CDR1 is SGHDT, CDR2 YYEEEE, per germline. The CDR3 spans 11 residues. V lost 4 bases to trimming and J lost 2 bases, with 4 bases between them. The CDR3 DNA reads as TGTGCCAGCAGCGGAGCCTACGAGCAGTACTTC. Protein sequence: CASSGAYEQYF. Looking up the rest from reference TRBV5-6 and TRBJ2-7 gives the full variable domain: DAGVTQSPTHLIKTRGQQVTLRCSPKSGHDTVSWYQQALGQGPQFIFQYYEEEERQRGNFPDRFSGHQFPNYSSELNVNALLLGDSALYLCASSGAYEQYFGPGTRLTVT.

The rearrangement joins TRBV27 to TRBJ1-1; TRBD1 matches at 7 bases. The CDR3 is 15 residues long. With 8 bases clipped from V and 0 bases from J, the junction kept 9 bases outside the gene matches. From germline, CDR1 is MNHEY and CDR2 SMNVEV (reference sequence). In DNA, the CDR3 is TGTGCCAGCCGAGACTTGGGACAGATGAACACTGAAGCTTTCTTT. The encoded protein is CASRDLGQMNTEAFF.

This clone has more than one count but fewer than ten. The chain employs TRBV7-8 and TRBJ2-3, with D perhaps matching TRBD1 (5 bases). CDR3 length: 15 amino acids. V was trimmed by 5 bases and J by 3 bases, leaving 15 bases between them. Germline V lookup: CDR1 SGHVS, CDR2 FQNEAQ. The CDR3 reads CASSPRPSGTDTQYF. CDR3 nucleotides: TGTGCCAGCAGCCCGCGGCCCTCAGGGACAGATACGCAGTATTTT.

This chain joins TRBV27 and TRBJ1-2; unclear D gene. The CDR3 is 13 residues long. Deletions cut 6 bases from V and 2 bases from J, with 10 bases between. The germline CDR1 and CDR2 sequences are MNHEY and SMNVEV (reference sequence). The CDR3 region has the DNA TGTGCCAGCAGCTTTGACGGGAACTATGGCTACACCTTC. Its translation is CASSFDGNYGYTF.

V and J are TRBV6-1 and TRBJ1-6, with D hard to call. This CDR3 is built from 15 residues. The germline V and J ends were trimmed by 0 bases and 10 bases, with 13 bases remaining between them. The germline gives CDR1 MNHNS, CDR2 SASEGT. CDR3 sequence: CASSEARDNWSPLHF. The CDR3, as DNA: TGTGCCAGCAGTGAAGCAAGAGACAATTGGTCACCCCTCCACTTT.

This chain links TRBV28 with TRBJ2-5, with TRBD2 as a possible D gene (6 bases). The germline V gene encodes CDR1 MDHEN and CDR2 SYDVKM. The CDR3 spans 17 residues. V lost 2 bases to trimming and J lost 0 bases, with 16 bases between them. This CDR3 reads CASSLGRESRYQETQYF. CDR3 bases: TGTGCCAGCAGTTTAGGACGGGAGAGTCGGTACCAAGAGACCCAGTACTTC.

V usage is TRBV4-1 and J usage is TRBJ1-2; tentative D call: TRBD1 (5 bases). The germline CDR1 and CDR2 sequences are MGHRA and YSYEKL. The CDR3 sequence is 14 residues long. Trimming took off 0 bases at V and 5 bases at J, with 10 bases between the two ends. The CDR3 reads CASSQDWGGYGYTF. Here the CDR3 DNA reads TGCGCCAGCAGCCAAGATTGGGGGGGTTATGGCTACACCTTC.

This clone was recorded a few times. The chain uses TRBV7-9 and TRBJ1-5; perhaps TRBD1 as D (5 bases). V was trimmed by 1 base and J by 5 bases, leaving 6 bases between them. The CDR3 sequence is 13 residues long. Germline CDR1 and CDR2: SEHNR and FQNEAQ (reference sequence). In nucleotides, the CDR3 is TGTGCCAGCAGCTTAGAGGGGTATCAGCCCCAGCATTTT. This codes for CASSLEGYQPQHF.

The CDR3 nucleotides are TGTGCCAGCAGTTTTATTAGCGGACACCGCACCGGGGAGCTGTTTTTT. Amino acid sequence: CASSFISGHRTGELFF. J is TRBJ2-2 and V is TRBV28; weak D call: TRBD2 (6 bases). The CDR3 has 16 residues. The germline V gene encodes CDR1 MDHEN and CDR2 SYDVKM. V dropped 3 bases and J dropped 4 bases, with 15 bases sitting between them.

V usage is TRBV5-1 and J usage is TRBJ2-2; D might be TRBD2 (5 bases). Between the trimmed V and J ends, which lost 7 bases and 6 bases, there was a span of 7 bases. Germline CDR1 reads SGHRS; CDR2 reads YFSETQ. The CDR3 extends over 11 amino acids. The CDR3 DNA follows: TGCGCCAGCGAGAGGGCCGGGGAGCTGTTTTTT. Protein sequence: CASERAGELFF.